A selection of T cell receptor beta chains follows, all from one sample in a study of shared clonotypes between healthy human individuals. Data came from immunoSEQ multiplex PCR; TCRdb stores just in-frame clones and leaves some out. The sample includes around 600,000 clones, 95% to 98% of them seen just once. The sample consisted of naive CD4+ T cells sorted from blood. These receptors were obtained from a young woman in good health. The CDR3 runs from the conserved cysteine through the conserved F or W. A D gene is named only where the DNA matches it firmly. Clone size, where shown, is once, few, many, or a class for clones that have expanded.

CDR3 protein	CDR3 DNA	D gene	clone size	V gene	J gene
CASSGGTSGTYEQYF	TGTGCCAGCAGCGGTGGGACTAGCGGGACCTACGAGCAGTACTTC	TRBD2	.	TRBV7-9	TRBJ2-7
CASSRPLDEQFF	TGTGCCAGCAGCCGACCCCTGGATGAGCAGTTCTTC	.	.	TRBV6-6	TRBJ2-1
CASSPGLAGRLSGANVLTF	TGTGCCAGTAGTCCAGGACTAGCGGGTAGACTCTCTGGGGCCAACGTCCTGACTTTC	TRBD2	once	TRBV19	TRBJ2-6
CASSQRQGVRTGELFF	TGCGCCAGCAGCCAACGACAGGGAGTACGGACCGGGGAGCTGTTTTTT	TRBD1	.	TRBV4-1	TRBJ2-2
CASSLTGNTGELFF	TGTGCCAGCAGTTTAACTGGTAACACCGGGGAGCTGTTTTTT	.	.	TRBV28	TRBJ2-2
CASRPAGTGLGEQYF	TGTGCCAGCAGGCCAGCCGGGACAGGGCTTGGAGAGCAGTACTTC	TRBD1	.	TRBV28	TRBJ2-7
CASSLSDRGSDGYTF	TGTGCCAGCAGTTTATCGGACAGGGGGTCGGATGGCTACACCTTC	TRBD1	.	TRBV27	TRBJ1-2
CAWRHKTGTGEHEQYF	TGTGCCTGGAGACACAAAACAGGGACAGGGGAACACGAGCAGTACTTC	TRBD1	.	TRBV30	TRBJ2-7
CSASRGDTQYF	TGCAGTGCTAGCCGCGGAGATACGCAGTATTTT	.	.	TRBV20-1	TRBJ2-3
CASSESVRVADTQYF	TGCGCCAGCAGTGAGTCGGTTCGGGTCGCAGATACGCAGTATTTT	.	.	TRBV10-1	TRBJ2-3
CASSLRTGANTEAFF	TGCGCCAGCAGCTTAAGGACAGGGGCGAACACTGAAGCTTTCTTT	TRBD1	.	TRBV5-1	TRBJ1-1
CASSQPTRNNEQFF	TGCGCCAGCAGCCAACCCACTAGGAACAATGAGCAGTTCTTC	.	.	TRBV4-1	TRBJ2-1
CASSLEGTPARGPQHF	TGTGCCAGCTCCTTAGAAGGGACACCAGCCCGGGGGCCCCAGCATTTT	.	.	TRBV19	TRBJ1-5
CASSPQAGHVGYEQYF	TGTGCCAGCAGCCCTCAAGCGGGACATGTGGGCTACGAGCAGTACTTC	.	.	TRBV7-9	TRBJ2-7
CASSLGQETQYF	TGCGCCAGCAGCTTGGGACAAGAGACCCAGTACTTC	.	.	TRBV5-1	TRBJ2-5
CASSFQFYEQYF	TGTGCCAGCAGTTTTCAGTTCTACGAGCAGTACTTC	.	few	TRBV28	TRBJ2-7
CSVSTGGNEQYF	TGCAGCGTATCGACAGGGGGCAACGAGCAGTACTTC	TRBD1	.	TRBV29-1	TRBJ2-7
CASSLPEGRTEAFF	TGCGCCAGCAGCCTCCCTGAGGGGAGAACTGAAGCTTTCTTT	.	.	TRBV5-1	TRBJ1-1
CASSQEISGLAGWGGFDNEQFF	TGCGCCAGCAGCCAAGAGATCTCTGGACTAGCGGGATGGGGTGGGTTTGACAATGAGCAGTTCTTC	TRBD2	.	TRBV4-1	TRBJ2-1
CASSPRPYEQYF	TGTGCCAGCAGCCCGCGGCCCTACGAGCAGTACTTC	.	.	TRBV13	TRBJ2-7
CASSLGSTGLHKETQYF	TGTGCCAGCAGCTTGGGTAGTACCGGACTTCACAAAGAGACCCAGTACTTC	.	.	TRBV7-9	TRBJ2-5
CASSLTGGDTDTQYF	TGCGCCAGCAGCTTGACGGGCGGGGACACAGATACGCAGTATTTT	.	once	TRBV5-1	TRBJ2-3
CASSPGQSYQETQYF	TGCGCCAGCAGTCCGGGACAGTCGTACCAAGAGACCCAGTACTTC	TRBD1	.	TRBV10-2	TRBJ2-5
CASSLDFQGSLYEQYF	TGTGCCAGCAGCTTAGATTTTCAGGGCTCCCTCTACGAGCAGTACTTC	.	.	TRBV11-2	TRBJ2-7
CASSLAGQGIFEQYF	TGTGCCAGCAGCTTAGCGGGACAGGGAATTTTCGAGCAGTACTTC	TRBD1	.	TRBV7-8	TRBJ2-7
CASSFSSGTYEQYF	TGTGCCAGCAGCTTTTCTAGCGGGACCTACGAGCAGTACTTC	TRBD2	.	TRBV7-9	TRBJ2-7
CASSIQRKGLAKNIQYF	TGTGCCAGCAGTATACAACGTAAAGGCCTAGCCAAAAACATTCAGTACTTC	.	.	TRBV28	TRBJ2-4
CASSPDWNEQYF	TGTGCCAGCAGCCCGGACTGGAACGAGCAGTACTTC	.	.	TRBV5-8	TRBJ2-7
CASSSAQGPNEKLFF	TGTGCCAGCAGCTCTGCGCAGGGCCCTAATGAAAAACTGTTTTTT	.	.	TRBV28	TRBJ1-4
CASSLGQGTHEQYF	TGTGCCAGCTCACTTGGACAGGGGACCCACGAGCAGTACTTC	TRBD1	.	TRBV18	TRBJ2-7
CASSRDRSRGKLFF	TGTGCCAGCTCCCGAGACAGGTCCCGGGGAAAACTGTTTTTT	.	.	TRBV28	TRBJ1-4
CASSVSWQETQYF	TGTGCCAGCAGCGTCTCCTGGCAAGAGACCCAGTACTTC	.	.	TRBV9	TRBJ2-5
CAWSVTYEKLFF	TGTGCCTGGAGTGTTACTTACGAAAAACTGTTTTTT	.	.	TRBV30	TRBJ1-4
CASSPSSGRAWYEQYF	TGTGCCAGCAGTCCTAGTAGCGGGAGAGCTTGGTACGAGCAGTACTTC	.	.	TRBV21-1	TRBJ2-7
CASGLSGSSEQYF	TGCGCCAGCGGACTAAGCGGGAGTAGCGAGCAGTACTTC	TRBD2	.	TRBV10-1	TRBJ2-7
CASSSGDSGNTIYF	TGTGCCAGCTCATCGGGGGACTCTGGAAACACCATATATTTT	.	.	TRBV18	TRBJ1-3
CASSFGSSSNQPQHF	TGTGCCAGCAGTTTTGGATCCTCGAGCAATCAGCCCCAGCATTTT	.	.	TRBV28	TRBJ1-5
CASSSTLNTEAFF	TGTGCCAGCAGCTCAACGTTGAACACTGAAGCTTTCTTT	.	.	TRBV7-3	TRBJ1-1
CASSIEAGLSYEQYF	TGTGCCAGTAGTATAGAGGCAGGGCTCTCCTACGAGCAGTACTTC	.	.	TRBV19	TRBJ2-7
CASSFSDYGYTF	TGTGCCAGCAGTTTTAGCGACTATGGCTACACCTTC	.	.	TRBV28	TRBJ1-2
CASSERPPQGWNTEAFF	TGTGCCAGCAGTGAACGGCCCCCTCAGGGTTGGAACACTGAAGCTTTCTTT	.	.	TRBV2	TRBJ1-1
CASSLLGSYNEQFF	TGTGCCAGCAGCTTATTAGGTTCCTACAATGAGCAGTTCTTC	.	.	TRBV7-6	TRBJ2-1
CATSRDLGLETQYF	TGTGCCACCAGCAGAGATCTGGGTTTAGAGACCCAGTACTTC	.	.	TRBV15	TRBJ2-5
CASSAPGHSGYTF	TGTGCCAGCAGTGCCCCAGGGCATAGTGGCTACACCTTC	.	few	TRBV2	TRBJ1-2
CASSDAGWRSDTQYF	TGTGCCAGCAGTGACGCGGGATGGCGATCGGATACGCAGTATTTT	.	.	TRBV2	TRBJ2-3
CASSLAAGRSYEQYF	TGTGCCAGCAGCTTGGCGGCGGGACGGTCCTACGAGCAGTACTTC	.	.	TRBV5-4	TRBJ2-7
CASSSTGGYEQYF	TGTGCCAGCAGCTCTACTGGGGGCTACGAGCAGTACTTC	.	.	TRBV7-3	TRBJ2-7
CASGTQDRFGELFF	TGCGCCAGCGGGACACAGGACAGGTTCGGGGAGCTGTTTTTT	TRBD1	once	TRBV5-1	TRBJ2-2
CASSTKAAPNYGYTF	TGTGCCAGCAGTACTAAGGCCGCACCAAACTATGGCTACACCTTC	.	.	TRBV28	TRBJ1-2
CASSQHGQGLSGANVLTF	TGCGCCAGCAGCCAACACGGACAGGGCCTATCTGGGGCCAACGTCCTGACTTTC	TRBD1	.	TRBV4-1	TRBJ2-6
CASSLGSVYSNQPQHF	TGTGCCAGCAGCTTAGGATCTGTCTATAGCAATCAGCCCCAGCATTTT	.	.	TRBV11-3	TRBJ1-5
CASSQDRRLINSGANVLTF	TGCGCCAGCAGCCAAGATCGCAGGCTCATTAACTCTGGGGCCAACGTCCTGACTTTC	.	once	TRBV4-1	TRBJ2-6
CASSSHPDRAYEQYF	TGTGCCAGCAGCTCACACCCGGACAGGGCCTACGAGCAGTACTTC	TRBD1	.	TRBV28	TRBJ2-7